This entry concerns a single T cell receptor (beta chain). This clonotype was seen at least ten times. What antigen it recognizes has not been identified. No much larger clone is present one base from it, and per-base qualities are unavailable. This sample was sequenced with an Illumina HiSeq 2500. TCR beta libraries were prepared by quantitative 5'-RACE with molecular barcodes. In the paper's pipeline: Disease-linked TCR variants were identified with a new computational method built on a probabilistic model of VDJ rearrangement. In-frame beta chains were kept once TCRdb had trimmed the public reads at Q25 with fastp and called clones with MiXCR. All rows with the same CDR3 protein become a single entry with the most common DNA and genes. V and J calls and clone size were set by TCRdb, not the authors. The sample profile shows about 220,000 distinct CDR3 sequences; about 7.3% of them were found once. 11% to 15% of the sample goes to the ten largest clones.

The data were taken from a study of CD8 T cells in ankylosing spondylitis (dated by TCRdb to 2016 to 2017). For context, the study as a whole: To find TCR variants linked to disease, the study profiled T cell receptor beta repertoires in ankylosing spondylitis patients and healthy donors. In total, the full study cohort was made up of some 110 healthy donors and some 26 ankylosing spondylitis patients. Peripheral blood was sampled, and synovial fluid was also collected from ankylosing spondylitis patients.

The CDR3 goes from the cysteine to the phenylalanine over 15 residues. Only the CDR3 DNA is retained, 45 bases long and in frame from the first base. The germline V gene supplies CDR1 SGHRS and CDR2 YFSETQ. V is pared back by 4 bases and J by 1 base, with 11 bases lying between the germline termini. Beyond this particular receptor, the publication reports: Some motif variants were previously reported in synovial fluid and blood of reactive arthritis patients, suggesting common disease-initiation mechanisms. In peripheral blood, the disease-linked clones were found at relatively low frequencies and had a CD8+ phenotype. According to the report, matched synovial fluid samples from ankylosing spondylitis patients were significantly enriched for the disease-linked clones. A TCR beta motif made up of several highly homologous amino acid variants appeared to be characteristic of blood from ankylosing spondylitis patients.

The chain was built from TRBV5-1 and TRBJ2-2; the D gene assignment is ambiguous. The sequence was collected from a male donor with ankylosing spondylitis. The specimen was blood, either unsorted or a sorted T cell fraction (not recorded which). The CDR3 has the sequence CASSLNSLNTGELFF. The nucleotide sequence reads TGCGCCAGCAGCCTGAACAGCTTGAACACCGGGGAGCTGTTTTTT.